This T cell receptor (beta chain) was retrieved from a study of Graves' ophthalmopathy and Graves' hyperthyroidism. The CDR3 covers 15 residues. V lost 8 bases to trimming and J lost 0 bases, with 19 bases between them. The V gene's germline CDR1 is SQVTM and CDR2 ANQGSEA. RNA transcripts were the source from which TCR beta CDR3 regions were amplified. Following a first-round RT-PCR that used HTBI primers, a second-round multiplex PCR was carried out. TCRdb fed the multiplex PCR reads into MiXCR, producing one record per CDR3 protein. Found here are hundreds of thousands of distinct CDR3 sequences, over 20% of them singletons; the top ten hold approximately 3%. None of the included patients had other autoimmune diseases, uncontrolled infections, pregnancy or lactation, as these led to exclusion.

The gene calls are TRBV29-1 and TRBJ1-1, with D perhaps matching TRBD1 (6 bases). Sequencing used peripheral blood. This TCR derives from a woman younger than 35 with stable Graves' hyperthyroidism. The CDR3 bases are TGCAGCACGGGAGGAGTAGGGGGGATGAACACTGAAGCTTTCTTT. It yields the protein CSTGGVGGMNTEAFF.